These 2 T cell receptor beta chains were all obtained from the same sample, sequenced in a study of cytomegalovirus exposure and HLA in healthy donors. PCR primers comprised 60 Vbeta and 13 Jbeta primers. Using immunoSEQ multiplex PCR, the repertoire was profiled, and TCRdb retains in-frame clones only, with some absent. The table shows 90,000 to 150,000 clones, with less than 90% occurring only once. What was sequenced was PBMCs. The receptor set was obtained from a man between 50 and 59 years old in good health and CMV-seronegative.

The genes are TRBV25-1 and TRBJ1-1; TRBD1 matches at 8 bases. This CDR3 has 14 residues. Germline assignment: CDR1 MGHDK and CDR2 SYGVNS. V gave up 4 bases and J gave up 11 bases; unmatched junction bases: 12. The CDR3 protein is CASSARGGDRWAFF. CDR3 DNA sequence: TGTGCCAGCAGTGCGCGGGGGGGGGACAGGTGGGCTTTCTTT.

The chain employs TRBV7-9 and TRBJ2-5, with D possibly TRBD2 on 6 matching bases. Germline values: CDR1 SEHNR, CDR2 FQNEAQ (reference sequence). Trimming left V 1 base short and J 4 bases short, with 7 bases between. The CDR3 extends over 13 amino acids. CDR3 loop: CASSLEGGETQYF. CDR3 nucleotide sequence: TGTGCCAGCAGCTTAGAGGGAGGAGAGACCCAGTACTTC.